The source of this T cell receptor beta chain is a study of blood T cell repertoires in COVID-19. Overall study: Acute and convalescent COVID-19 specimens originated in the United States, Italy and Spain. Sample material is recorded as cDNA or gDNA derived from T cells, B-cell-depleted T cells, or PBMCs.

Original data processing: The assay estimated nucleated cells by amplifying reference gene primers. Here immunoSEQ multiplex PCR was the method, and the copy in TCRdb shows in-frame clones only, minus some. For V, J and clone size, that table is used; D and trimming come from the DNA. The sample has hundreds of thousands of clones; 80% to 90% are singletons. This CDR3 is 15 amino acids long. Germline assignment: CDR1 SGHAT and CDR2 FQNNGV. The V and J ends lost 6 bases and 4 bases, in that order; junction bases with no gene match: 8. This sequence was found in a man aged 30 to 45 with active or convalescent COVID-19. The sequencing sample was made of peripheral blood. The V gene is TRBV11-2, the J gene TRBJ1-4, with 7 bases matching TRBD1. The CDR3 region has the DNA TGTGCCAGCAGTTTAACGGGACAGATTAATGAAAAACTGTTTTTT. Amino acids: CASSLTGQINEKLFF.